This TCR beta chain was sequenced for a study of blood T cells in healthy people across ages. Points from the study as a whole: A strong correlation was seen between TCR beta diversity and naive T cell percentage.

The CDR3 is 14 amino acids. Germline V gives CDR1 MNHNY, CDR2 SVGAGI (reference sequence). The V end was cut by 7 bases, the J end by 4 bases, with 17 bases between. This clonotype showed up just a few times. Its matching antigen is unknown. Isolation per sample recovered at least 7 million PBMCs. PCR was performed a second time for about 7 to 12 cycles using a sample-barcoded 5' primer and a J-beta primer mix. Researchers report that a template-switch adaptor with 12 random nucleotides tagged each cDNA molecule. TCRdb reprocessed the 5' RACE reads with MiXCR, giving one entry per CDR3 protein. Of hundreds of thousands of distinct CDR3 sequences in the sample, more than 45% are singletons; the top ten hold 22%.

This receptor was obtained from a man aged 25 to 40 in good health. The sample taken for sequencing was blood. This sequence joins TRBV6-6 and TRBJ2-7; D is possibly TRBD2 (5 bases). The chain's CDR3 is CASNPLGPRYEQYF. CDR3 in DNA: TGTGCCAGCAACCCACTAGGGCCAAGATACGAGCAGTACTTC.